The 13 T cell receptor beta chains given below trace back to one sample, sequenced in a study of cytomegalovirus exposure and HLA in healthy donors. PCR primers comprised 60 Vbeta and 13 Jbeta primers. TCRdb's table, derived via immunoSEQ multiplex PCR, lists solely in-frame clones and lacks some. The sample yields over 70,000 clones, roughly 80% seen once. The sample consisted of PBMCs. Source of these receptors: a male donor in good health and CMV-seronegative.

This clone was detected only a few times. The chain recombines TRBV6-1 with TRBJ2-1, with D hard to call. The length of the CDR3 is 12 residues. V shed 5 bases and J shed 8 bases, with 10 bases lying between them. The V gene's germline CDR1 is MNHNS and CDR2 SASEGT. The chain's CDR3 is CASSTSGHEQFF. The DNA for the CDR3 is TGTGCCAGCAGTACCTCGGGTCATGAGCAGTTCTTC.

This chain links TRBV28 with TRBJ2-6, with D tentatively TRBD1 (6 bases). The V gene lost 1 base and the J gene lost 2 bases, with 9 bases spanning the gap. The CDR3 is made up of 16 amino acids. Germline CDR1 and CDR2: MDHEN and SYDVKM. The CDR3 loop is CASSLLNRAGANVLTF. The CDR3 region has the DNA TGTGCCAGCAGTTTATTAAACAGGGCTGGGGCCAACGTCCTGACTTTC.

This clone was picked up a small number of times. The V call is TRBV19, the J call TRBJ1-5; 8 positions match TRBD1. J lost 4 bases, V lost 7 bases, and 9 bases had no gene match. The CDR3 consists of 15 residues. Germline V CDR1 and CDR2: LNHDA, SQIVND (reference sequence). The CDR3 sequence is CASTADRVKNQPQHF. Here the CDR3 DNA reads TGTGCCAGTACCGCGGACAGGGTGAAAAATCAGCCCCAGCATTTT.

The chain has TRBV29-1 and TRBJ2-5; 7 nucleotides match TRBD2. V dropped 4 bases and J dropped 7; count of bases not matched to a gene: 6. Germline assignment: CDR1 SQVTM and CDR2 ANQGSEA. This CDR3 has 12 amino acids. The CDR3 region has the DNA TGCAGCGTTGCCGGGTCTAGCGGGACCCAGTACTTC. Translation gives CSVAGSSGTQYF.

This clone came up once. This sequence joins TRBV28 and TRBJ2-7, with a possible D match to TRBD1 (6 bases). V was trimmed by 2 bases and J by 3 bases, leaving 11 bases between them. The CDR3 contains 14 residues. Germline V lookup: CDR1 MDHEN, CDR2 SYDVKM. In DNA, the CDR3 is TGTGCCAGCAGTTTAGCCCTGGACAGCTACGAGCAGTACTTC. It translates to CASSLALDSYEQYF.

The chain is built from TRBV5-4 and TRBJ1-2, with 8 bases identical to TRBD1. Germline V CDR1 and CDR2: SGHNT, YYREEE (reference sequence). Trimming at V came to 3 bases and at J to 2 bases, leaving 9 bases not matched to a gene. The CDR3 runs 16 residues. The CDR3 spells CASSSQTGGRNYGYTF. Here the CDR3 DNA reads TGTGCCAGCAGCTCTCAAACAGGGGGAAGAAACTATGGCTACACCTTC.

The chain combines TRBV27 with TRBJ2-7; D is perhaps TRBD2 (5 bases). Germline values: CDR1 MNHEY, CDR2 SMNVEV (reference sequence). V shed 2 bases and J shed 5 bases, with 10 bases lying between them. The CDR3 sequence is 13 residues long. CDR3 bases: TGTGCCAGCAGTTTACCGGGGAACAACGAGCAGTACTTC. Residues: CASSLPGNNEQYF.

The rearrangement uses TRBV6-6 and TRBJ2-2; no reliable D call. The CDR3 contains 15 residues. Germline CDR1 is MNHNY and CDR2 is SVGAGI (reference sequence). Trimming removed 0 bases at V and 3 bases at J, with 8 bases between. CDR3 residues: CASSYSATYTGELFF. The CDR3 nucleotides are TGTGCCAGCAGTTACTCGGCCACCTACACCGGGGAGCTGTTTTTT.

The rearrangement uses TRBV7-9 and TRBJ1-5; D not resolved. CDR1 and CDR2 from the germline V gene are SEHNR and FQNEAQ (reference sequence). The CDR3 has 17 residues. V gave up 5 bases and J gave up 1 base, with 18 bases separating them. CDR3 nucleotides: TGTGCCAGCAGCCCGGATATGGGAGTAGGAAGCAATCAGCCCCAGCATTTT. Its protein is CASSPDMGVGSNQPQHF.

The chain uses TRBV27 and TRBJ2-1; possible D gene TRBD2, 5 bases. Germline CDR1 reads MNHEY; CDR2 reads SMNVEV (reference sequence). The ends were cut back, 1 base at V and 4 bases at J, with 8 bases in the middle. The CDR3 consists of 14 residues. CDR3 residues: CASSLYGDYNEQFF. The CDR3 DNA sequence: TGTGCCAGCAGTTTATACGGGGATTACAATGAGCAGTTCTTC.

This clone was recorded only once. The chain recombines TRBV5-5 with TRBJ1-3, with TRBD1 matching 10 bases. The germline gives CDR1 SGHKS, CDR2 YYEKEE (reference sequence). This CDR3 has 15 amino acids. V was pared by 4 bases and J by 4 bases, with 5 bases of the junction left unmatched. For the CDR3, the DNA is TGTGCCAGCAGCGGGGGGACAGGGGTAGGAAACACCATATATTTT. Translating gives CASSGGTGVGNTIYF.

V and J are TRBV18 and TRBJ1-4, with 7 positions matching TRBD1. Germline CDR1 and CDR2: KGHSH and LQKENI. V gave up 3 bases and J gave up 3 bases; unmatched junction bases: 10. This CDR3 region has 17 residues. CDR3 nucleotide sequence: TGTGCCAGCTCACCCGGACCCCCCGGGACAGCTAATGAAAAACTGTTTTTT. The encoded protein is CASSPGPPGTANEKLFF.

This clone was recorded a few times. The chain recombines TRBV7-3 with TRBJ2-7; 7 nucleotides agree with TRBD1. J gave up 0 bases and V 1 base, and 12 bases lay outside the gene matches. The CDR3 has 18 residues. Germline loops: CDR1 SGHTA, CDR2 FQGTGA. As DNA, the CDR3 is TGTGCCAGCAGCTTAAGGGCCGGCGGCAGGGGGATCTCCTACGAGCAGTACTTC. Translated, it gives CASSLRAGGRGISYEQYF.